This is a list of T cell receptor beta chains from one sample in a study of blood T cells in healthy people across ages. TCRdb re-derived calls from the 5' RACE reads in MiXCR, one entry per CDR3 protein. The table includes about 380,000 distinct CDR3 sequences, approximately 52% detected once. Sequenced input: blood. The source is a man aged 55 to 70 in good health. CDR3s include the opening cysteine and the closing phenylalanine or tryptophan. A D gene is named only where the DNA matches it firmly. Part of the rows lack a size; the others show once, few, many or a class for expanded clones.

>few|TRBV6-4|TRBJ2-1|TRBD2
TGTGCCACCAGTACCAGCGGGGGTAACTACAATGAGCAGTTCTTC
CATSTSGGNYNEQFF
>NA|TRBV27|TRBJ1-2|TRBD1
TGTGCCAGCGCCGGGACAGGGGGCGTCTATGGCTACACCTTC
CASAGTGGVYGYTF
>NA|TRBV5-1|TRBJ2-3|TRBD1
TGCGCCAGCAGCAAACAGGGGGGCCACCAGCCTACTAGCACAGATACGCAGTATTTT
CASSKQGGHQPTSTDTQYF
>once|TRBV7-3|TRBJ2-1|TRBD2
TGTGCCAGCAGCCCGATCGTGATGGCTAGCGGGAGTCGAGGGAGCTCCTACAATGAGCAGTTCTTC
CASSPIVMASGSRGSSYNEQFF
>NA|TRBV7-6|TRBJ2-7|NA
TGTGCCAGCAGCTTAAGTGGGGGATCAGGCGAGCAGTACTTC
CASSLSGGSGEQYF
>NA|TRBV4-3|TRBJ2-7|TRBD1
TGCGCCAGCAGTCGAGGGACAGGCACTCGGTACGAGCAGTACTTC
CASSRGTGTRYEQYF
>NA|TRBV19|TRBJ2-4|NA
TGTGCCAGTAGTATGCCAGTCCTAGCCAAAAACATTCAGTACTTC
CASSMPVLAKNIQYF
>NA|TRBV30|TRBJ2-2|TRBD1
TGTGCCTGGAGTCCCTACAGGGGAAATGCCGGGGAGCTGTTTTTT
CAWSPYRGNAGELFF
>NA|TRBV5-1|TRBJ2-1|NA
TGCGCCAGCCACGACGGACCCAATGAGCAGTTCTTC
CASHDGPNEQFF
>NA|TRBV6-6|TRBJ1-2|NA
TGTGCCAGCAGTTACGAAGGGTTGGTGCGAGGCTACACCTTC
CASSYEGLVRGYTF
>NA|TRBV6-5|TRBJ2-5|NA
TGTGCCAGCAGTTATGGGGTGGGCGTGATAGGAGAGACCCAGTACTTC
CASSYGVGVIGETQYF
>few|TRBV6-5|TRBJ2-5|TRBD2
TGTGCCAGCAGTTACTCGGAGGTAGCGGGGGGTGAGACCCAGTACTTC
CASSYSEVAGGETQYF
>few|TRBV27|TRBJ2-7|NA
TGTGCCAGCAGTTTATCGGGGACCAAAGGAGGCAAGCAGTACTTC
CASSLSGTKGGKQYF
>NA|TRBV5-1|TRBJ2-3|NA
TGCGCCAGCAGCTTCCGGACAGCCACAGATACGCAGTATTTT
CASSFRTATDTQYF
>NA|TRBV20-1|TRBJ2-3|TRBD1
TGCAGTGCTAGAGGACAGGGGAACACAGATACGCAGTATTTT
CSARGQGNTDTQYF
>NA|TRBV4-2|TRBJ1-2|NA
TGTGCCAGCAGCCAAGATTACCCCATCCGGGCCTGGGATGGCTACACCTTC
CASSQDYPIRAWDGYTF
>once|TRBV4-3|TRBJ1-1|NA
TGCGCCAGCAGCCAGCCAGGCAGGGTCACTGAAGCTTTCTTT
CASSQPGRVTEAFF
>NA|TRBV12-3/TRBV12-4|TRBJ2-1|NA
TGTGCCAGCAGGCCACTGGACAGACGAAAAGACAATGAGCAGTTCTTC
CASRPLDRRKDNEQFF
>NA|TRBV27|TRBJ2-7|TRBD1
TGTGCCAGCAGTTTATCGGGGACAGGGCTCTACGAGCAGTACTTC
CASSLSGTGLYEQYF
>NA|TRBV11-3|TRBJ2-3|NA
TGTGCCAGCAGCCAACTTGGGGCCCCCTCGGATACGCAGTATTTT
CASSQLGAPSDTQYF
>NA|TRBV12-3/TRBV12-4|TRBJ2-7|TRBD2
TGTGCCAGCAGTCCTACTAGCGGGAGACACGAGCAGTACTTC
CASSPTSGRHEQYF
>NA|TRBV4-3|TRBJ2-2|TRBD2
TGCGCCAGCAGCCAAACCGGGCGCGGGAGGGCGTCCGGGGAGCTGTTTTTT
CASSQTGRGRASGELFF
>NA|TRBV12-3/TRBV12-4|TRBJ2-5|NA
TGTGCCAGCAGGCCCTTGACGGGAGAAGAGACCCAGTACTTC
CASRPLTGEETQYF
>NA|TRBV6-6|TRBJ1-3|NA
TGTGCCAGCCGCGGCCCTGAATACACCATATATTTT
CASRGPEYTIYF
>NA|TRBV29-1|TRBJ1-1|TRBD1
TGCAGCGTTGCAGGGGGGAACACTGAAGCTTTCTTT
CSVAGGNTEAFF
>NA|TRBV19|TRBJ2-7|NA
TGTGCCAGTAGTATCGCCAGGGGTCCGACCTACGAGCAGTACTTC
CASSIARGPTYEQYF
>NA|TRBV27|TRBJ1-2|NA
TGTGCCAGCAGCTACCGAAGCCAGGGGCTTAACTATGGCTACACCTTC
CASSYRSQGLNYGYTF